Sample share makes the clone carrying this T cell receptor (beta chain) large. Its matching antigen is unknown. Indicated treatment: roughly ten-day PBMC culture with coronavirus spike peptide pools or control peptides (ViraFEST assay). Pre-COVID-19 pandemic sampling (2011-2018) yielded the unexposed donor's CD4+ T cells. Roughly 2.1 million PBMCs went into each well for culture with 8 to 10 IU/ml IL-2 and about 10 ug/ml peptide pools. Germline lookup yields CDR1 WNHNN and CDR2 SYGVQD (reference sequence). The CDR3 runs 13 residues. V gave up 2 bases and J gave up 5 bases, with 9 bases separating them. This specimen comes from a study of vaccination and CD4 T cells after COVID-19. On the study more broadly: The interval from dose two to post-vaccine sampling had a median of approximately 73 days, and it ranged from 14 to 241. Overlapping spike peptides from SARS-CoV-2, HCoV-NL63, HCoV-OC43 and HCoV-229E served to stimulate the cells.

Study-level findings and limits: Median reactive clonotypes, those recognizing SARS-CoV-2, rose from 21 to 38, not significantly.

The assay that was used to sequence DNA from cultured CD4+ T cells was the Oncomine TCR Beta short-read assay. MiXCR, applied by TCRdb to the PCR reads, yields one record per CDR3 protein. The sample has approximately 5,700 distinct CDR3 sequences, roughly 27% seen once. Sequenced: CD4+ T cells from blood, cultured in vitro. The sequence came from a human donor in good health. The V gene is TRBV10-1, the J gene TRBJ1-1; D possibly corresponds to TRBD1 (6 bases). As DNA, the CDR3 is TGCGCCAGCAGTGAGACAGGGCTTACTGAAGCTTTCTTT. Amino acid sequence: CASSETGLTEAFF.